What follows is one T cell receptor beta chain and its context. Antigen: not known. V was trimmed by 5 bases and J by 0 bases, leaving 14 bases between them. Germline loops: CDR1 SGHKS, CDR2 YYEKEE (reference sequence). This CDR3 is built from 16 residues. Produced via immunoSEQ multiplex PCR; TCRdb's table is partial and in-frame only. The data contain approximately 130,000 clones, roughly 87% of them singletons. This specimen comes from a study of T cell responses to AZD1222 COVID-19 vaccine. General study points: Repertoire collection took place solely once the T cell response had peaked. Spike-specific TCR depth and breadth grew after two AZD1222 doses. With dominance at 160-218 and 743-854, vaccine-associated CD4 TCRs spanned spike. There were mostly white British donors and more females than males, and clonal diversity was possibly underestimated.

The sequence came from an adult who received the AZD1222 COVID-19 vaccine. The sample in question was peripheral blood, obtained 28 days after the second AZD1222 dose. The genes are TRBV5-5 and TRBJ2-2; D is tentatively TRBD1 or TRBD2 (5 bases each). CDR3 residues: CASRRTGTANTGELFF. The CDR3 DNA sequence: TGTGCCAGCAGGAGGACCGGGACCGCGAACACCGGGGAGCTGTTTTTT.